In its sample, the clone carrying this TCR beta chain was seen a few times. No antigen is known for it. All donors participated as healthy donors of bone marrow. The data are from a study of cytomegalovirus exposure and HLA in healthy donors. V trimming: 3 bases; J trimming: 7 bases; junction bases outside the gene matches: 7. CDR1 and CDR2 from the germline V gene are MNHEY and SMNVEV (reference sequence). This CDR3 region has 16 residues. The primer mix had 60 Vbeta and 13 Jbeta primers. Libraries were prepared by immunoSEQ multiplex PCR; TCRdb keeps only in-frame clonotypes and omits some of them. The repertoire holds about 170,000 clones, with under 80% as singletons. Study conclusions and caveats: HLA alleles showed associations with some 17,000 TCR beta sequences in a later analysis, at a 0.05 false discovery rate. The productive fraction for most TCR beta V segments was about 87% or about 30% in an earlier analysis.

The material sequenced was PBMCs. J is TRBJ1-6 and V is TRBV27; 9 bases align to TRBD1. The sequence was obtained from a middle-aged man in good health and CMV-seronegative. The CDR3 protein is CASSLSGTGLNSPLHF. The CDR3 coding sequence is TGTGCCAGCAGTTTGAGCGGGACAGGGTTAAATTCACCCCTCCACTTT.